The 16 T cell receptor beta chains below all came from one sample that was sequenced in a study of blood T cell repertoires in COVID-19. The data were produced by immunoSEQ multiplex PCR, yet TCRdb's version contains in-frame clones alone and is incomplete. The repertoire holds around 170,000 clones, with about nine tenths as singletons. The sequencing input was peripheral blood. Receptors originate from a man younger than 30 who had recovered from COVID-19.

V is TRBV7-2 and J is TRBJ2-4, with D perhaps TRBD1 (6 bases). Trimming stripped 8 bases from V and 2 bases from J, with 13 bases between. Per the germline V gene, CDR1 is SGHTA and CDR2 is FQGNSA. This CDR3 spans 14 amino acids. CDR3 protein: CASEATGTKNIQYF. CDR3 DNA: TGTGCCAGCGAAGCTACAGGGACCAAAAACATTCAGTACTTC.

The chain has TRBV30 and TRBJ1-4; no clear D gene. This CDR3 spans 15 amino acids. Germline V CDR1 and CDR2: GTSNPN, SVGIG (reference sequence). The ends were cut back, 8 bases at V and 2 bases at J, with 18 bases in the middle. The CDR3 sequence: CAREGRGGTNEKLFF. Written as DNA, the CDR3 is TGTGCCCGGGAGGGCCGAGGTGGTACTAATGAAAAACTGTTTTTT.

The chain links TRBV18 to TRBJ1-1, with TRBD1 matching over 8 bases. There are 15 residues in the CDR3. Trimming cost V 2 bases and J 1 base; bases outside gene matches: 3. From germline, CDR1 is KGHSH and CDR2 LQKENI. CDR3 nucleotides: TGTGCCAGCTCACCAGGGACAGGAGCGAACACTGAAGCTTTCTTT. As protein: CASSPGTGANTEAFF.

The chain uses TRBV4-3 and TRBJ2-3, with 12 bases fitting TRBD2. CDR3 length: 17 amino acids. Trimming removed 0 bases from V and 6 bases from J; junction bases left unmatched: 7. The V gene's germline CDR1 is LGHNA and CDR2 YSLEER. In nucleotides, the CDR3 is TGCGCCAGCAGCCAAGATTCTAGCGGGAGGGCCTGGGATACGCAGTATTTT. This codes for CASSQDSSGRAWDTQYF.

The V gene is TRBV30, the J gene TRBJ2-3; 9 positions match TRBD1. Looked up from germline, CDR1 is GTSNPN and CDR2 is SVGIG (reference sequence). J was trimmed by 1 base and V by 0 bases; bases with no gene match: 2. The CDR3 consists of 15 residues. The DNA of the CDR3 is TGTGCCTGGAGTGTGCGGGACAGGGGCACAGATACGCAGTATTTT. This translates into CAWSVRDRGTDTQYF. The entire variable domain, with the rest obtained from reference TRBV30 and TRBJ2-3, is as follows: SQTIHQWPATLVQPVGSPLSLECTVEGTSNPNLYWYRQAAGRGLQLLFYSVGIGQISSEVPQNLSASRPQDRQFILSSKKLLLSDSGFYLCAWSVRDRGTDTQYFGPGTRLTVL.

Comment on this clone: A read error may account for a junction end that differs from germline. This chain links TRBV7-7 with TRBJ2-1; weak D call: TRBD2 (6 bases). The CDR3 is 13 residues long. Per the germline V gene, CDR1 is SSHAT and CDR2 is FNYEAQ (reference sequence). The CDR3 nucleotides read TGTGCTAGCAGCTTTCGAGCGGGTGGTGAGCAGTTCTTC. It codes for CASSFRAGGEQFF.

This clone was seen just once. The J gene is TRBJ1-5, the V gene TRBV5-8, with a possible D match to TRBD1 (6 bases). The V end was cut by 4 bases, the J end by 0 bases, with 14 bases between. The CDR3 totals 16 residues. Looked up from germline, CDR1 is SGHTS and CDR2 is YDEGEE. The CDR3 DNA reads as TGTGCCAGCAGCGTATACGGACAGAATAGCAATCAGCCCCAGCATTTT. Protein product: CASSVYGQNSNQPQHF.

In this sample, this clone turned up once. Other DNA sequences in this specimen translate into the identical CDR3. The chain links TRBV2 to TRBJ2-5; a possible D gene is TRBD2 (5 bases). V lost 7 bases to trimming and J lost 4 bases, with 10 bases between them. CDR1 and CDR2 from the germline V gene are SNHLY and FYNNEI. The CDR3 sequence is 12 residues long. The CDR3 sequence is CASKAGGETQYF. DNA for the CDR3: TGTGCCAGCAAAGCAGGAGGAGAGACCCAGTACTTC.

The chain employs TRBV5-4 and TRBJ1-2; no firm D call. V lost 2 bases and J lost 2, with 19 bases in between. Germline values: CDR1 SGHNT, CDR2 YYREEE (reference sequence). CDR3 size: 17 residues. The DNA for the CDR3 is TGTGCCAGCAGCTTATTCCCCCCTAGCTCCCGAAACTATGGCTACACCTTC. Translated: CASSLFPPSSRNYGYTF. Looking up the rest from reference TRBV5-4 and TRBJ1-2 gives the full variable domain: ETGVTQSPTHLIKTRGQQVTLRCSSQSGHNTVSWYQQALGQGPQFIFQYYREEENGRGNFPPRFSGLQFPNYSSELNVNALELDDSALYLCASSLFPPSSRNYGYTFGSGTRLTVV.

This chain connects TRBV6-5 to TRBJ1-2; D is ambiguous. V was trimmed by 2 bases and J by 4 bases, leaving 11 bases between them. CDR3 length: 14 amino acids. Looked up from germline, CDR1 is MNHEY and CDR2 is SVGAGI. CDR3 sequence: CASSYVDNLYGYTF. As DNA, the CDR3 is TGTGCCAGCAGTTACGTTGACAACCTCTATGGCTACACCTTC.

This chain links TRBV7-7 with TRBJ1-1; D might be TRBD1 (5 bases). Looked up from germline, CDR1 is SSHAT and CDR2 is FNYEAQ (reference sequence). This CDR3 has 13 residues. In DNA form, the CDR3 reads TGTGCTAGCGCACCGACAGAGAACACTGAAGCTTTCTTT. Protein: CASAPTENTEAFF.

The J gene is TRBJ1-1, the V gene TRBV29-1; D unclear. CDR1 SQVTM and CDR2 ANQGSEA come from the germline V gene. The CDR3 sequence is 12 residues long. The ends were cut back, 5 bases at V and 1 base at J, with 8 bases in the middle. CDR3 nucleotide sequence: TGCAGCGTTATCCGGGGGAACACTGAAGCTTTCTTT. This gives the protein CSVIRGNTEAFF.

The chain joins TRBV7-2 to TRBJ2-3, with 13 bases fitting TRBD2. This CDR3 comprises 17 residues. V lost 1 base and J lost 4; bases outside the gene matches: 5. CDR1 is SGHTA, CDR2 FQGNSA, per germline. CDR3 sequence: CASSLGTSGSIADTQYF. CDR3 in DNA: TGTGCCAGCAGCTTAGGGACTAGCGGGAGCATCGCAGATACGCAGTATTTT.

This clone was detected only once. This chain uses TRBV28 with TRBJ2-7; 8 bases line up with TRBD1. CDR1 and CDR2 from the germline V gene are MDHEN and SYDVKM. Germline trimming cut 2 bases from V and 0 bases from J; bases unmatched to any gene: 9. The CDR3 consists of 17 residues. CDR3 protein: CASSLAFSGGPSYEQYF. CDR3 sequence (DNA): TGTGCCAGCAGTTTAGCCTTTTCAGGGGGCCCCTCCTACGAGCAGTACTTC.

The chain has TRBV5-8 and TRBJ2-1; 7 nucleotides match TRBD2. This CDR3 contains 15 residues. V lost 2 bases and J lost 4; bases outside the gene matches: 6. From germline, CDR1 is SGHTS and CDR2 YDEGEE. CDR3 sequence reads: CASSFRAGPYNEQFF. The DNA of the CDR3 is TGTGCCAGCAGCTTTCGAGCGGGACCGTACAATGAGCAGTTCTTC.

The chain has TRBV28 and TRBJ2-3; D not resolved. Trimming left V 6 bases short and J 2 bases short, with 6 bases between. The CDR3 totals 12 residues. The germline CDR1 and CDR2 sequences are MDHEN and SYDVKM. CDR3 protein: CASRSFTDTQYF. CDR3 DNA sequence: TGTGCCAGCAGATCGTTCACAGATACGCAGTATTTT.